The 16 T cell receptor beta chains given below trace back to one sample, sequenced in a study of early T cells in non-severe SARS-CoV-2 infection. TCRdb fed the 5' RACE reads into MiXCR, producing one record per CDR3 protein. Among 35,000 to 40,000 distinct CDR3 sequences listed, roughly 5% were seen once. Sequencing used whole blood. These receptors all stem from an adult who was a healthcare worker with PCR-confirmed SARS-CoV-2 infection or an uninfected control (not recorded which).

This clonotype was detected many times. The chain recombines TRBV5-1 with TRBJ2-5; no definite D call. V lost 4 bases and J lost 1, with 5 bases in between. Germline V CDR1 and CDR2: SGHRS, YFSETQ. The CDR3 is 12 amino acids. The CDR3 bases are TGCGCCAGCAGCCCGTCCCAAGAGACCCAGTACTTC. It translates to CASSPSQETQYF.

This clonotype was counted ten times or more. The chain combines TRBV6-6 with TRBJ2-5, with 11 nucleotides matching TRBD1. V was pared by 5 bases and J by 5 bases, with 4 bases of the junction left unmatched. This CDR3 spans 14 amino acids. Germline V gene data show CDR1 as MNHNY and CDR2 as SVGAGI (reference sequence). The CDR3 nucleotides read TGTGCCAGCAGTCGGACAGGGGGCTGGGAGACCCAGTACTTC. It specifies CASSRTGGWETQYF.

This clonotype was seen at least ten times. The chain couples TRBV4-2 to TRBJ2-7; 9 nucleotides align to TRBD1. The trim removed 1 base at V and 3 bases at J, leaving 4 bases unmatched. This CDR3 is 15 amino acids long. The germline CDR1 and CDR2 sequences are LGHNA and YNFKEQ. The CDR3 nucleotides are TGTGCCAGCAGCCAAGCGGGACAGGGCCACTACGAGCAGTACTTC. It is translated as CASSQAGQGHYEQYF.

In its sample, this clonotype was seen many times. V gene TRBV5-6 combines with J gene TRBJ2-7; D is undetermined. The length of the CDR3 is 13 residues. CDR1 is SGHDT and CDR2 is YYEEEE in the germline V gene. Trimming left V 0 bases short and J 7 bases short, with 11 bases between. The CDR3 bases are TGTGCCAGCAGCTTGGTGGCAGATCCTGAGCAGTACTTC. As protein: CASSLVADPEQYF.

CDR3 DNA: TGTGCCATCAGTTTGTTGGGGGGCCGAGAGACCCAGTACTTC. This gives the protein CAISLLGGRETQYF. J is TRBJ2-5 and V is TRBV10-3; D tentatively fits TRBD1 or TRBD2 (6 bases each). The CDR3 is made up of 14 amino acids. V was pared by 5 bases and J by 4 bases, with 14 bases between. Germline CDR1 reads ENHRY; CDR2 reads SYGVKD.

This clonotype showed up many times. The chain's CDR3 is CASKLAGGPGEQFF. CDR3 bases: TGTGCCAGCAAACTAGCGGGAGGGCCGGGTGAGCAGTTCTTC. The chain employs TRBV19 and TRBJ2-1, with 13 positions matching TRBD2. CDR1 is LNHDA and CDR2 is SQIVND in the germline V gene (reference sequence). The J segment lost 9 bases and the V segment lost 9 bases, leaving 8 bases of the junction unmatched. This CDR3 spans 14 amino acids. Complete variable domain (other parts from reference TRBV19 and TRBJ2-1): DGGITQSPKYLFRKEGQNVTLSCEQNLNHDAMYWYRQDPGQGLRLIYYSQIVNDFQKGDIAEGYSVSREKKESFPLTVTSAQKNPTAFYLCASKLAGGPGEQFFGPGTRLTVL.

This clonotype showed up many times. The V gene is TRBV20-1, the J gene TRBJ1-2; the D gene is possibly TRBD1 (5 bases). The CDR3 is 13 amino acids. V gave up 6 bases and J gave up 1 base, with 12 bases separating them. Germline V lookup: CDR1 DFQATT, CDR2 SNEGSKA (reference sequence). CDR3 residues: CSAKDSLNYGYTF. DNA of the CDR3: TGCAGTGCCAAAGACAGCCTTAACTATGGCTACACCTTC.

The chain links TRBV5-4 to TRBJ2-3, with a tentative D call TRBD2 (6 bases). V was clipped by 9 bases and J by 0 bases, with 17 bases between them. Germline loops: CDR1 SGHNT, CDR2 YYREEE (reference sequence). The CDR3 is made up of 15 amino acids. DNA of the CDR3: TGTGCCATTTCTACCGGGAGTCACAGCACAGATACGCAGTATTTT. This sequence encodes CAISTGSHSTDTQYF.

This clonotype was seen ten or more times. CDR3 bases: TGTGCCAGCAGCGTCGGGACAGCGTCCTACGAGCAGTACTTC. The encoded protein is CASSVGTASYEQYF. The chain recombines TRBV9 with TRBJ2-7; 7 bases line up with TRBD1. This CDR3 has 14 amino acids. The germline gives CDR1 SGDLS, CDR2 YYNGEE. The ends lost 2 bases at V and 1 base at J; junction bases unmatched: 3.

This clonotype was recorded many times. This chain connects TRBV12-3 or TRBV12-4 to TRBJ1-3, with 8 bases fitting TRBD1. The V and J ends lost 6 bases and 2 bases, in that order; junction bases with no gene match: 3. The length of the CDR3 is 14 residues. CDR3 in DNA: TGTGCCAGCAGGATGACAGGGGCTGGAAACACCATATATTTT. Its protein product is CASRMTGAGNTIYF.

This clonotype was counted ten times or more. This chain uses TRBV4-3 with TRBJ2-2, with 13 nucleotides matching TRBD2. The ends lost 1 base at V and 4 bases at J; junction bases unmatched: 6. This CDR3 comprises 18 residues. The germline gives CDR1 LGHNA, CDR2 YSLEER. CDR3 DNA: TGCGCCAGCAGCCAAGCCCTACTAGCGGGGGGGAGCACCGGGGAGCTGTTTTTT. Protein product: CASSQALLAGGSTGELFF.

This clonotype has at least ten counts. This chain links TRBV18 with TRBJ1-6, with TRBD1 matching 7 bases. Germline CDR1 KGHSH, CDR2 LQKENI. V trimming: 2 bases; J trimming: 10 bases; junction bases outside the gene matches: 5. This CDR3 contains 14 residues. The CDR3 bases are TGTGCCAGCTCACCAGACAGGGTGACATCACCCCTCCACTTT. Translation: CASSPDRVTSPLHF.

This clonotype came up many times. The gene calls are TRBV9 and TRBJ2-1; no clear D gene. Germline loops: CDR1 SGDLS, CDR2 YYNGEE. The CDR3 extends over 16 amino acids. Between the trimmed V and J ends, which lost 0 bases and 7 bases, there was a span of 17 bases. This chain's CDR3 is CASSVGASAELNEQFF. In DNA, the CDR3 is TGTGCCAGCAGCGTAGGGGCTTCCGCCGAATTAAATGAGCAGTTCTTC.

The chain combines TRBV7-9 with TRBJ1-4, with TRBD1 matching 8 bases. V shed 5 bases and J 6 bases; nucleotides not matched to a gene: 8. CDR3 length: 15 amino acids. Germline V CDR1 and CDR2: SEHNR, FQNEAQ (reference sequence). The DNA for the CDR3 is TGTGCCAGCAGCCGCGGGACAGGTGGGGATGAAAAACTGTTTTTT. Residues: CASSRGTGGDEKLFF. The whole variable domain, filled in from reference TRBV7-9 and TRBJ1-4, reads DTGVSQNPRHKITKRGQNVTFRCDPISEHNRLYWYRQTLGQGPEFLTYFQNEAQLEKSRLLSDRFSAERPKGSFSTLEIQRTEQGDSAMYLCASSRGTGGDEKLFFGSGTQLSVL.

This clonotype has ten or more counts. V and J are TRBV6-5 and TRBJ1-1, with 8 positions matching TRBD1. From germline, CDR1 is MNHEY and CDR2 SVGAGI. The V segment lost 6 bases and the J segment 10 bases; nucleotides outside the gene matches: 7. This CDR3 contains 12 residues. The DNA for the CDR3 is TGTGCCAGCAGATCGACAGGGGAGATAGCTTTCTTT. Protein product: CASRSTGEIAFF.

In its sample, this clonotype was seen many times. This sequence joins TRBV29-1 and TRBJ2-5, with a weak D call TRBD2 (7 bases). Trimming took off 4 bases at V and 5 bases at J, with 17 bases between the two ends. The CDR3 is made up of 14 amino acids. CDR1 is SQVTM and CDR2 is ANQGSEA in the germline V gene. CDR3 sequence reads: CSVAGGINQETQYF. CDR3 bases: TGCAGCGTTGCGGGGGGCATTAATCAGGAGACCCAGTACTTC. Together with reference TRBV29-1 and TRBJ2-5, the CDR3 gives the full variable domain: SAVISQKPSRDICQRGTSLTIQCQVDSQVTMMFWYRQQPGQSLTLIATANQGSEATYESGFVIDKFPISRPNLTFSTLTVSNMSPEDSSIYLCSVAGGINQETQYFGPGTRLLVL.